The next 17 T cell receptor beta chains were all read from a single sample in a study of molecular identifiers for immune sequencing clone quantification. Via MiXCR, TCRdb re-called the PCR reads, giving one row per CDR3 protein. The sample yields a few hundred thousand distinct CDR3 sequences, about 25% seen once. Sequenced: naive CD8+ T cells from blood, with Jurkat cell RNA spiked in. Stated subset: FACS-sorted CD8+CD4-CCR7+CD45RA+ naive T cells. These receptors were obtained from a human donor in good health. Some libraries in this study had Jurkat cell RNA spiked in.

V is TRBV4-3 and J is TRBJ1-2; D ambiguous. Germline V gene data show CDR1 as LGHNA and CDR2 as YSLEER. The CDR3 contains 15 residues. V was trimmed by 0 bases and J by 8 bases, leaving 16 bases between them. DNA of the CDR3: TGCGCCAGCAGCCAAGATTGCACACCATCTGGAGGCTACACCTTC. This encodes CASSQDCTPSGGYTF.

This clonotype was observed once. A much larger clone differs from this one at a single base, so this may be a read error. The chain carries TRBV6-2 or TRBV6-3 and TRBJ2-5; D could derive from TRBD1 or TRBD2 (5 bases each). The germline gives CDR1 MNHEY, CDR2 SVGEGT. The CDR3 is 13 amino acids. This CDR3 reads CASNRRMVEPQYF. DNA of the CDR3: TGTGCCAGCAACAGGAGGATGGTAGAGCCCCAGTACTTC.

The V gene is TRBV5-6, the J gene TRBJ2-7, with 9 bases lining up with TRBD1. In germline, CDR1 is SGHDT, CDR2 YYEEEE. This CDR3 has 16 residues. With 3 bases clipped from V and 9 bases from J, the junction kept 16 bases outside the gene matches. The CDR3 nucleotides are TGTGCCAGCAGCTCCGACAGGGGGAAAATGGAGATCGGGCAGTACTTC. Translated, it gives CASSSDRGKMEIGQYF. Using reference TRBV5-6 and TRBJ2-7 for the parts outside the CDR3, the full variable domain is DAGVTQSPTHLIKTRGQQVTLRCSPKSGHDTVSWYQQALGQGPQFIFQYYEEEERQRGNFPDRFSGHQFPNYSSELNVNALLLGDSALYLCASSSDRGKMEIGQYFGPGTRLTVT.

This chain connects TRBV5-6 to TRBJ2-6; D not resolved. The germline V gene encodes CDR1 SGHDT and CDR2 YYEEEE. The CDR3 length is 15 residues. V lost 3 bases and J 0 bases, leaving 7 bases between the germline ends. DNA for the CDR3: TGTGCCAGCAGCTACTGGGGCTCTGGGGCCAACGTCCTGACTTTC. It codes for CASSYWGSGANVLTF.

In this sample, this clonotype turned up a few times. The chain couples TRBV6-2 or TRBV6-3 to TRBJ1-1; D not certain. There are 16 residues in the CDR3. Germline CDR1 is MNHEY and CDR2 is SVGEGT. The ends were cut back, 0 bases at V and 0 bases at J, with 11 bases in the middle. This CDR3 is CASSYSRADLNTEAFF. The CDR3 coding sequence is TGTGCCAGCAGTTACTCGAGGGCAGACCTGAACACTGAAGCTTTCTTT.

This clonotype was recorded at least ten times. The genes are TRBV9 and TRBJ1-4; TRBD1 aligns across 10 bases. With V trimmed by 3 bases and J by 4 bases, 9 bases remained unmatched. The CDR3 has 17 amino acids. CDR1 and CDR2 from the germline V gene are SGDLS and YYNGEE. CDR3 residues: CASSARDRGAYNEKLFF. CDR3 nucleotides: TGTGCCAGCAGCGCACGGGACAGGGGCGCCTATAATGAAAAACTGTTTTTT.

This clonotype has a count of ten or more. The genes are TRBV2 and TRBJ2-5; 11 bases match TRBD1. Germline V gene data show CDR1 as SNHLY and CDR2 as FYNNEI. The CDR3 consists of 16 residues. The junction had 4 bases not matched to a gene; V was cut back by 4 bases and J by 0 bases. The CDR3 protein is CASSGGTGGNQETQYF. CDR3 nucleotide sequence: TGTGCCAGCAGTGGCGGGACAGGGGGGAACCAAGAGACCCAGTACTTC.

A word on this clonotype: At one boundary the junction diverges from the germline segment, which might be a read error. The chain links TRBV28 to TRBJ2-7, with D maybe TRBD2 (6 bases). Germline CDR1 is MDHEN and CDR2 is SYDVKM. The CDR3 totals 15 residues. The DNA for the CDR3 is TGTGCCAGCAGTCCACAGCCGCGGGGCTCCTACGTGCAGTACTTC. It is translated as CASSPQPRGSYVQYF.

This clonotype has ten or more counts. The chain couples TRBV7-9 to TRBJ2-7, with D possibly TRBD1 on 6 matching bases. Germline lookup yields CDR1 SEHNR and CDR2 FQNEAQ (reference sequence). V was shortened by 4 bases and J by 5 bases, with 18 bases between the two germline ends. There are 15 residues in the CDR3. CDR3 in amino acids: CASSWAAGAIDEQYF. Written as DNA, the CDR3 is TGTGCCAGCAGCTGGGCGGCAGGGGCGATTGACGAGCAGTACTTC.

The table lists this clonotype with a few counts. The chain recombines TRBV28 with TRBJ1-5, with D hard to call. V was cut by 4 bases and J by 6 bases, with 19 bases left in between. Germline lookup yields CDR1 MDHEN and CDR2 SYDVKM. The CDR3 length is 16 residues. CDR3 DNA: TGTGCCAGCAGTTCCAGAAGTCACCCGATGTCTCAGCCCCAGCATTTT. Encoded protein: CASSSRSHPMSQPQHF.

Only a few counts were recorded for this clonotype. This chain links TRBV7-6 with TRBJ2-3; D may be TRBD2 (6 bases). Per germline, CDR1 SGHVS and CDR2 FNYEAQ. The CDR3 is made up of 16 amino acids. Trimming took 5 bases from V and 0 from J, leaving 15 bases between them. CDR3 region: CASSRGFGVSTDTQYF. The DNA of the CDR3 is TGTGCCAGCAGCCGGGGGTTCGGGGTCAGCACAGATACGCAGTATTTT.

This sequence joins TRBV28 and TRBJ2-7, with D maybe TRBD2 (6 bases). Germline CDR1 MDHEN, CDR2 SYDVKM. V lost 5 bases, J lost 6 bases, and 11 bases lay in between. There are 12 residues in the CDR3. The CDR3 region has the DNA TGTGCCAGCAGTCTAGGGGACTGCGAGCAGTACTTC. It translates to CASSLGDCEQYF.

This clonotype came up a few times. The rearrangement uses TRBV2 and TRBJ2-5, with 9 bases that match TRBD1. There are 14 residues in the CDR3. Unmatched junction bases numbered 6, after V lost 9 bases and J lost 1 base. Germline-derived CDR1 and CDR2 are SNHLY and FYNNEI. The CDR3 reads CARGGGQGQETQYF. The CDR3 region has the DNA TGTGCCAGAGGGGGGGGACAGGGCCAAGAGACCCAGTACTTC.

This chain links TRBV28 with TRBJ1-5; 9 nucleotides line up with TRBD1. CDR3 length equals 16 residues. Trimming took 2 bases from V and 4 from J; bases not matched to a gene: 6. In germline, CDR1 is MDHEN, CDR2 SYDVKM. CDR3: CASSLRLTGGNQPQHF. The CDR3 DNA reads TGTGCCAGCAGTTTAAGGTTGACAGGGGGTAATCAGCCCCAGCATTTT.

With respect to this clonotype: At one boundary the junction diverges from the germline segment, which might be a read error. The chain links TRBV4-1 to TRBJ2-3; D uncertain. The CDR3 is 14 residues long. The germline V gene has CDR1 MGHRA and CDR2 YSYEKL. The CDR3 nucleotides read TGCGCCCGCAGCCTCGGCCCGCGCCCAGATACGCAGTATTTT. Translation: CARSLGPRPDTQYF.

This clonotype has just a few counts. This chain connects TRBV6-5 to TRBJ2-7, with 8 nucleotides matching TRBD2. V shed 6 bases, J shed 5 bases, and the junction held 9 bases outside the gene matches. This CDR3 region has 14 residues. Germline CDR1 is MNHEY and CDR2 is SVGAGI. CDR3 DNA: TGTGCCAGCAGCCCCGGACTAGCTACCAACGAGCAGTACTTC. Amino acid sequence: CASSPGLATNEQYF.

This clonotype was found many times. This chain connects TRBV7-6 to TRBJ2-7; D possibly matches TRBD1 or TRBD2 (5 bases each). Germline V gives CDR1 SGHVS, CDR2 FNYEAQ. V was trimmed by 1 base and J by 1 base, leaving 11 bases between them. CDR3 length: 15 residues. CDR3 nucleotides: TGTGCCAGCAGCTTAGGCTCGGGGCTTTCCTACGAGCAGTACTTC. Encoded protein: CASSLGSGLSYEQYF.